The next 10 T cell receptor beta chains were all read from a single sample in a study of T cells in Graves' hyperthyroidism and ophthalmopathy. Amplified TCR beta CDR3 regions derived from RNA transcripts. The TCR CDR3 first-round RT-PCR relied on the HTBI primer set. TCRdb called the multiplex PCR reads again in MiXCR, with one record for every CDR3 protein. The sample has about 360,000 distinct CDR3 sequences; 25% are singletons. The sample consisted of blood. Every receptor here comes from a man aged 50 to 60 with Graves' hyperthyroidism.

The table lists this clonotype with a few counts. This chain uses TRBV28 with TRBJ2-5; D unresolved. The ends were cut back, 3 bases at V and 7 bases at J, with 6 bases in the middle. This CDR3 has 11 amino acids. CDR1 is MDHEN, CDR2 SYDVKM, per germline. The CDR3 DNA reads TGTGCCAGCAGTTTCTTTGGGACCCAGTACTTC. Protein product: CASSFFGTQYF.

The chain links TRBV7-6 to TRBJ2-2; D gene ambiguous. Looked up from germline, CDR1 is SGHVS and CDR2 is FNYEAQ. This CDR3 region has 17 residues. With 2 bases removed from V and 2 bases from J, the gap between germline ends came to 15 bases. The CDR3 loop is CASSLSVPQQNTGELFF. CDR3 nucleotides: TGTGCCAGCAGCTTAAGTGTCCCACAGCAAAACACCGGGGAGCTGTTTTTT.

CDR3 bases: TGTGCCTGGAGCGGGAGTGGAGAGACCCAGTACTTC. Translating gives CAWSGSGETQYF. The chain links TRBV30 to TRBJ2-5; D possibly corresponds to TRBD2 (6 bases). V lost 3 bases and J 4 bases, leaving 9 bases between the germline ends. The CDR3 totals 12 residues. Per germline, CDR1 GTSNPN and CDR2 SVGIG (reference sequence).

This chain joins TRBV12-3 or TRBV12-4 and TRBJ2-1; 9 nucleotides agree with TRBD2. V shed 2 bases and J 4 bases; nucleotides not matched to a gene: 9. This CDR3 has 17 amino acids. CDR3 amino acids: CASSLFGGGRAYNEQFF. As DNA, the CDR3 is TGTGCCAGCAGTTTATTCGGGGGCGGGAGGGCTTACAATGAGCAGTTCTTC.

The chain employs TRBV2 and TRBJ2-2, with 9 bases identical to TRBD1. Germline V gene sequence: CDR1 SNHLY, CDR2 FYNNEI. V dropped 5 bases and J dropped 5; count of bases not matched to a gene: 9. The CDR3 has 16 residues. CDR3 DNA sequence: TGTGCCAGCAGTCATACAGGGGGCGCAGAGACCGGGGAGCTGTTTTTT. This codes for CASSHTGGAETGELFF.

This clonotype was counted between two and nine times. The rearrangement links TRBV20-1 to TRBJ2-1; D is possibly TRBD1 (6 bases). CDR3 size: 15 residues. The ends were cut back, 6 bases at V and 5 bases at J, with 20 bases in the middle. Germline values: CDR1 DFQATT, CDR2 SNEGSKA (reference sequence). The CDR3 is CSAIERAGANNEQFF. The CDR3 nucleotides are TGCAGTGCGATTGAACGGGCAGGGGCGAACAATGAGCAGTTCTTC.

The V call is TRBV11-2, the J call TRBJ1-4; unclear D gene. Trimming removed 2 bases from V and 0 bases from J, with 16 bases in between. The CDR3 contains 18 residues. Per the germline V gene, CDR1 is SGHAT and CDR2 is FQNNGV. The CDR3 loop is CASSLHDLFTATNEKLFF. The CDR3 DNA sequence: TGTGCCAGCAGCTTACACGATCTATTCACCGCAACTAATGAAAAACTGTTTTTT. Complete variable domain (other parts from reference TRBV11-2 and TRBJ1-4): EAGVAQSPRYKIIEKRQSVAFWCNPISGHATLYWYQQILGQGPKLLIQFQNNGVVDDSQLPKDRFSAERLKGVDSTLKIQPAKLEDSAVYLCASSLHDLFTATNEKLFFGSGTQLSVL.

The table lists this clonotype with a few counts. The CDR3: CASSWGLAGVGETQYF. CDR3 nucleotides: TGTGCCAGCAGCTGGGGACTAGCGGGAGTGGGAGAGACCCAGTACTTC. The chain uses TRBV11-3 and TRBJ2-5; 14 bases fit TRBD2. This CDR3 has 16 residues. CDR1 is SGHNT and CDR2 is YENEEA in the germline V gene. Losses at the gene ends were 4 bases for V and 4 bases for J; bases not matched to a gene: 5.

The chain is built from TRBV5-1 and TRBJ1-5; 7 bases are a match to TRBD1. Germline V CDR1 and CDR2: SGHRS, YFSETQ. This CDR3 comprises 15 residues. V dropped 4 bases and J dropped 1; count of bases not matched to a gene: 5. The CDR3 DNA reads as TGCGCCAGCAGCCAAACGACAGGGAGCAATCAGCCCCAGCATTTT. Its translation is CASSQTTGSNQPQHF.

This clonotype was seen repeatedly, ten times or more. The rearrangement uses TRBV5-5 and TRBJ2-3; D may be TRBD2 (5 bases). Trimming cost V 1 base and J 3 bases, with 6 bases left between them. Germline V gives CDR1 SGHKS, CDR2 YYEKEE (reference sequence). CDR3 length: 13 residues. In nucleotides, the CDR3 is TGTGCCAGCAGCTTGTGGGAGACAGATACGCAGTATTTT. This translates into CASSLWETDTQYF. Complete variable domain (other parts from reference TRBV5-5 and TRBJ2-3): DAGVTQSPTHLIKTRGQQVTLRCSPISGHKSVSWYQQVLGQGPQFIFQYYEKEERGRGNFPDRFSARQFPNYSSELNVNALLLGDSALYLCASSLWETDTQYFGPGTRLTVL.